This TCR beta chain was found in a study of sequential checkpoint blockade in melanoma. Germline-derived CDR1 and CDR2 are MGHDK and SYGVNS. This CDR3 has 17 residues. V lost 3 bases to trimming and J lost 4 bases; unmatched junction nucleotides: 13. The method was immunoSEQ multiplex PCR; TCRdb's version includes in-frame clones alone and lacks a portion of them. The repertoire holds some 20,000 clones, with 82% as singletons. Treatment indicated: randomized to nivolumab then ipilimumab (arm A) or the reverse (arm B). The sample in question was CD8+ T cells sorted from blood (inferred from file names), obtained from a patient given nivolumab and ipilimumab in sequence. The clonotype comes from a human donor with melanoma. The V call is TRBV25-1, the J call TRBJ2-7; 9 positions agree with TRBD1. In nucleotides, the CDR3 is TGTGCCAGCAGTGACGACCCTAGGACAGGGGCCGATTACGAGCAGTACTTC. This sequence encodes CASSDDPRTGADYEQYF.